This T cell receptor (beta chain) stems from a study of blood T cell repertoires in COVID-19. On the study more broadly: T cells, B-cell-depleted T cells, or PBMCs supplied cDNA or gDNA.

The repertoire was sequenced with immunoSEQ multiplex PCR; TCRdb's copy has only in-frame clones and lacks some. Here the sample spans some 180,000 clones, about 70% being singletons. Germline CDR1 is LGHDT and CDR2 is YNNKEL (reference sequence). This CDR3 has 15 residues. V dropped 1 base and J dropped 6 bases, with 16 bases sitting between them. V is TRBV3-1 (or the pseudogene TRBV3-2) and J is TRBJ2-7; a weak D match, TRBD2 (7 bases). This receptor was taken from a woman aged 50 to 60 with active or convalescent COVID-19. Sequenced material: peripheral blood. The CDR3 coding sequence is TGTGCCAGCAGCCAAGCTTGGGTGAGGGGGGGCGAGCAGTACTTC. Translated: CASSQAWVRGGEQYF.